The following is a TCR beta chain sequence with its context. What it recognizes is unknown. The data belong to a study of shared clonotypes between healthy human individuals. Across the study: CD8 memory received one plate per donor, CD8 naive two, CD4 memory three and CD4 naive three.

Germline lookup yields CDR1 LGHNA and CDR2 YSLEER. The V segment lost 4 bases and the J segment 0 bases; nucleotides outside the gene matches: 8. The CDR3 contains 17 residues. Everyone who donated was a Caucasian adult who lived in Nashville, Tennessee. Regarding the study as a whole: Some clonotypes were shared by all four sorted-subset donors, while others were not shared. The non-shared ones had lower generation probabilities than the shared ones.

Clones were read by immunoSEQ multiplex PCR, and TCRdb kept only the in-frame ones, dropping some. The top ten hold about 1.5% of the sample, which has around 1 million clones, over 75% seen once. What was sequenced was memory CD4+ T cells sorted from blood. This sample's subset: CD45RA-negative fraction. This clonotype was obtained from a man between 18 and 29 years old in good health. The chain carries TRBV4-3 and TRBJ2-1, with TRBD1 identical over 8 bases. The CDR3 sequence is CASSPGQGGGSYNEQFF. The CDR3 bases are TGCGCCAGCAGCCCTGGACAGGGCGGTGGCTCCTACAATGAGCAGTTCTTC.